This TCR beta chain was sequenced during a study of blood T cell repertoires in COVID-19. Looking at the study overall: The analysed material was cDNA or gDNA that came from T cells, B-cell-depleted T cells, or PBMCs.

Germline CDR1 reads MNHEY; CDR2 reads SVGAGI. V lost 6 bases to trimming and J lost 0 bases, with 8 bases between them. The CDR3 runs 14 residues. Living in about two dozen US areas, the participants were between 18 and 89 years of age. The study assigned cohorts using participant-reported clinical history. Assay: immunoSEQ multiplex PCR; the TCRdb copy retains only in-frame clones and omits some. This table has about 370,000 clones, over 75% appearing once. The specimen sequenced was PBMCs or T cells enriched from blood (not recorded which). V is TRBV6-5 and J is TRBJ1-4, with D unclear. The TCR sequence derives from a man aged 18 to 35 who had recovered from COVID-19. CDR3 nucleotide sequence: TGTGCCAGCAGCATTACTGCAACTAATGAAAAACTGTTTTTT. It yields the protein CASSITATNEKLFF.